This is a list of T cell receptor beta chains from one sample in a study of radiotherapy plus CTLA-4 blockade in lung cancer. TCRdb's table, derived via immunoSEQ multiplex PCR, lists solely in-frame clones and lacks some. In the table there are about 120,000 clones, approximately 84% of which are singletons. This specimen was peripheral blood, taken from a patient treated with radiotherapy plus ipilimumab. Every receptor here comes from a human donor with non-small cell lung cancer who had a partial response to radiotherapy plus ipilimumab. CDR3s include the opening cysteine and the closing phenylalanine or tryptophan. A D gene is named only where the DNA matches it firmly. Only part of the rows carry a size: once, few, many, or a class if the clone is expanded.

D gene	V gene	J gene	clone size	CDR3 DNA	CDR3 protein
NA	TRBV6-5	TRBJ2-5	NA	TGTGCCAGCAGAAGCTCTGGGGGGTCACAAGAGACCCAGTACTTC	CASRSSGGSQETQYF
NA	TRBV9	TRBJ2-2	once	TGTGCCAGCAGCGTAGGCCTCAGGGGGAACACCGGGGAGCTGTTTTTT	CASSVGLRGNTGELFF
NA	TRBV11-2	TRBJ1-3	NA	TGTGCCAGCAGCTTAGAGGCTCTTGGAAACACCATATATTTT	CASSLEALGNTIYF
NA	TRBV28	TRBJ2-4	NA	TGTGCCAGCAGTTTCCTCCCCGTGAACATTCAGTACTTC	CASSFLPVNIQYF
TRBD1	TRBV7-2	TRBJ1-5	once	TGTGCCAGCAGCCCCAACCCGACCGGGACAGGCCAGCCCCAGCATTTT	CASSPNPTGTGQPQHF
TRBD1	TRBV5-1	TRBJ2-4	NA	TGCGCCAGCAGCTCCTCCGGGACAGGGACCCAAAACATTCAGTACTTC	CASSSSGTGTQNIQYF
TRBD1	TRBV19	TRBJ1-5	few	TGTGCCAGTAGTCCGTGGACAGGGGGAGAAAATAGCAATCAGCCCCAGCATTTT	CASSPWTGGENSNQPQHF
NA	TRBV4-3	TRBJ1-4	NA	TGCGCCAGCAGCCAAGATTGGGGACTTGACCCGAATGAAAAACTGTTTTTT	CASSQDWGLDPNEKLFF
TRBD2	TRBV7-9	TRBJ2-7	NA	TGTGCCAGCAGCTCGGGACCGGGGGGAGCCTACGAGCAGTACTTC	CASSSGPGGAYEQYF
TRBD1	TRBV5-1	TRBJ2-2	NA	TGCGCCAGCAGCTTGGCATTGAGGGGGCTGGGGGAGCTGTTTTTT	CASSLALRGLGELFF
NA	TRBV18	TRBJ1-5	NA	TGTGCCAGCAGCTACAGGACAGAAGGGCATCAGCCCCAGCATTTT	CASSYRTEGHQPQHF
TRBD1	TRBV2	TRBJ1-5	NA	TGTGCCAGCAGTGAAAGGCAAGGACAGGGTAATCCCCAGCATTTT	CASSERQGQGNPQHF
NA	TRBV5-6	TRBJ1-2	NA	TGTGCCAGCAGCTTGAGTAGAGATGGCTACACCTTC	CASSLSRDGYTF
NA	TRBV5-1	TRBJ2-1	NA	TGCGCCAGCAGCCGCGACAGCGTTTGGCAGTTCTTC	CASSRDSVWQFF
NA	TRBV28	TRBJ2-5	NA	TGTGCCAGCAGTTTTAGGGCGGGTAAGACCCAGTACTTC	CASSFRAGKTQYF
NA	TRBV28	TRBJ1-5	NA	TGTGCCAGCAACTCAGGACAGTTAAATCAGCCCCAGCATTTT	CASNSGQLNQPQHF
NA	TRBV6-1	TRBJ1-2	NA	TGTGCCAGCAGTGATTTCATCGGGACTCAAAAGGACTATGGCTACACCTTC	CASSDFIGTQKDYGYTF
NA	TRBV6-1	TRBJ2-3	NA	TGTGCCAGCAGTGACGGGCAGGGTAGTACAGATACGCAGTATTTT	CASSDGQGSTDTQYF
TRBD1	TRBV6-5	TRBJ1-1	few	TGTGCCAGCAGTCGACAGGGAAAGTCTGAAGCTTTCTTT	CASSRQGKSEAFF
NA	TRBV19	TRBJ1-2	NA	TGTGCCAGTAGTATCGGGACTCTGATGAGGTATGGCTACACCTTC	CASSIGTLMRYGYTF
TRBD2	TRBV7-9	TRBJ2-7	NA	TGTGCCAGCAGCTTAGGGTCTTGGACTAGCGGGTTAAACGAGCAGTACTTC	CASSLGSWTSGLNEQYF
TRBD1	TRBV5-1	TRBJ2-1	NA	TGCGCCAGCAGCCCCGGGACAGCTAACAATGAGCAGTTCTTC	CASSPGTANNEQFF
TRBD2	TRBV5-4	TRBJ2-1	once	TGTGCCAGCAGCCCCGGGACTACTTTCAATGAGCAGTTCTTC	CASSPGTTFNEQFF
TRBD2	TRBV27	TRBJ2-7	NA	TGTGCCAGCAGAGCGGGGTTAGCTCAGTCCTACGAGCAGTACTTC	CASRAGLAQSYEQYF
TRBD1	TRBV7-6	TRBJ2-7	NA	TGTGCCAGCAGCTTACTACGACAGGGATCGGGCAGCGAGCAGTACTTC	CASSLLRQGSGSEQYF
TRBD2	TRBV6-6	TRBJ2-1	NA	TGTGCCAGCAGTTACGGAAGGGAGGGGCACAATGAGCAGTTCTTC	CASSYGREGHNEQFF
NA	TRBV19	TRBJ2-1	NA	TGTGCCAGTAGTGGGAGACATCGTCAGAATGAGCAGTTCTTC	CASSGRHRQNEQFF
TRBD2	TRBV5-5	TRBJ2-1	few	TGTGCCAGCAGCTTGGAGACTAGCGGGAGGTTAGAGCAGTTCTTC	CASSLETSGRLEQFF